This TCR beta chain was observed in a study of blood T cell repertoires in COVID-19. On the study more broadly: Samples taken during acute and convalescent COVID-19 were collected in the United States, Italy and Spain.

Method: immunoSEQ multiplex PCR; TCRdb's copy keeps in-frame clones and lacks some. In the table there are over 350,000 clones, approximately 90% of which are singletons. The CDR3 has 15 residues. Germline CDR1 LNHDA, CDR2 SQIVND (reference sequence). V was pared by 2 bases and J by 7 bases, with 12 bases between. Sequencing was done on a sample of PBMCs or T cells enriched from blood (not recorded which). The rearrangement joins TRBV19 to TRBJ1-6; perhaps TRBD1 as D (6 bases). This TCR derives from a woman aged 18-29 years who had recovered from COVID-19. The CDR3 here is CASSIIDRPNSPLHF. CDR3 coding DNA: TGTGCCAGTAGTATAATAGACAGGCCGAATTCACCCCTCCACTTT.